A selection of T cell receptor beta chains follows, all from one sample in a study of cytomegalovirus exposure and HLA in healthy donors. Sequenced by immunoSEQ multiplex PCR; TCRdb stores in-frame clones only, minus some. Here the sample spans approximately 79,000 clones, around 76% being singletons. Material for sequencing was PBMCs. All receptors derive from a man aged 40-55 years in good health and CMV-seronegative. CDR3s include the opening cysteine and the closing phenylalanine or tryptophan. The order of the fields is CDR3 length, V gene, clone size, J gene, D gene, CDR3 DNA, CDR3 protein. The D gene is left open where the match is weak. The size of a clone is reported for some rows only, either as once, few or many, or as a class for expanded clones.

>14|TRBV10-3|NA|TRBJ2-7|TRBD2
TGTGCCATCAGTCACACTAGCGCTGTATACGAGCAGTACTTC
CAISHTSAVYEQYF
>16|TRBV5-1|NA|TRBJ2-3|TRBD2
TGCGCCAGCAGCTTAAACATAGCGGGGCGGGCAGATACGCAGTATTTT
CASSLNIAGRADTQYF
>15|TRBV6-4|NA|TRBJ2-1|NA
TGTGCCAGCAGTGAACTGGCTAGCGAGTACAATGAGCAGTTCTTC
CASSELASEYNEQFF
>14|TRBV11-2|few|TRBJ1-6|NA
TGTGCCAGCAGCTTAGTTCCCCTTCAGTCACCCCTCCACTTT
CASSLVPLQSPLHF
>14|TRBV5-4|NA|TRBJ2-5|NA
TGTGCCAGCAGCCGCGGGGCGTACCAAGAGACCCAGTACTTC
CASSRGAYQETQYF
>13|TRBV12-5|NA|TRBJ2-7|NA
TGTGCTAGTGGTTTAGATCAGGGATACGAGCAGTACTTC
CASGLDQGYEQYF
>17|TRBV28|NA|TRBJ2-7|TRBD1
TGTGCCAGCTGGCCGGGACAGGGGACTCCGAGCTCCTACGAGCAGTACTTC
CASWPGQGTPSSYEQYF
>15|TRBV29-1|NA|TRBJ2-2|NA
TGCAGCGTTGGTCGACTCCCGAGTAGTGGCGGGGAGCTGTTTTTT
CSVGRLPSSGGELFF
>13|TRBV27|NA|TRBJ1-1|NA
TGTGCCAGCAGTTTTCAGGGCCACACTGAAGCTTTCTTT
CASSFQGHTEAFF
>15|TRBV19|NA|TRBJ2-5|TRBD2
TGTGCCAGTATGGCTAGCGGTTCCCTTTGGGAGACCCAGTACTTC
CASMASGSLWETQYF
>13|TRBV19|NA|TRBJ2-5|NA
TGTGCCAGTAGTATATCCAGCCAAGAGACCCAGTACTTC
CASSISSQETQYF
>18|TRBV4-1|few|TRBJ2-1|TRBD1
TGCGCCAGCAGCCAAGATCGCCCGGGACAGGCCCCTGGGAATGAGCAGTTCTTC
CASSQDRPGQAPGNEQFF
>15|TRBV14|NA|TRBJ2-7|NA
TGTGCCAGCAGCCAGGGACTTGGAGGCGACTACGAGCAGTACTTC
CASSQGLGGDYEQYF
>14|TRBV28|NA|TRBJ2-7|TRBD2
TGTGCCAGCAGCGAAAGCGGGACGACCTACGGGCAGTACTTC
CASSESGTTYGQYF
>15|TRBV6-5|NA|TRBJ2-7|NA
TGTGCCAGCAGTTATGGGTGGGTAGGGGCCTACGAGCAGTACTTC
CASSYGWVGAYEQYF
>13|TRBV7-9|NA|TRBJ2-2|NA
TGTTCCAGCAGCCCGACAAGTACCGGGGAGCTGTTTTTT
CSSSPTSTGELFF
>16|TRBV9|NA|TRBJ2-3|TRBD2
TGTGCCAGCAGCGTAGAAACTAGCGGGAGAGGAGATACGCAGTATTTT
CASSVETSGRGDTQYF
>15|TRBV2|NA|TRBJ2-1|NA
TGTGCCAGCAGCGAACCAGGGGTAACGTACAATGAGCAGTTCTTC
CASSEPGVTYNEQFF
>11|TRBV20-1|NA|TRBJ2-7|NA
TGCAGTGCTCGGCTAGAGATCGAGCAGTACTTC
CSARLEIEQYF
>14|TRBV6-1|few|TRBJ1-5|NA
TGTGCCAGCAGTCAAGGGAGCGCGAATCAGCCCCAGCATTTT
CASSQGSANQPQHF
>13|TRBV29-1|NA|TRBJ2-1|NA
TGCAGCGTTGGGTCCTCTAAATACAATGAGCAGTTCTTC
CSVGSSKYNEQFF
>15|TRBV18|NA|TRBJ2-7|TRBD2
TGTGCCAGCTCCCCCGGCGGGGGAATTCCCTACGAGCAGTACTTC
CASSPGGGIPYEQYF